The 27 T cell receptor beta chains below come from one sample, sequenced in a study of shared clonotypes between healthy human individuals. Assay: immunoSEQ multiplex PCR; the TCRdb copy retains only in-frame clones and omits some. The sample holds 470,000 or so clones; approximately 81% are singletons and the top ten take roughly an eighth. The sample was PBMCs. These TCRs come from a woman aged 40 to 50 in good health. Some clones in this sample may be carry-over from other donors' samples.

This clone appeared many times. The CDR3 DNA is TGTGCCAGCTGGGGGGGAGGCAATCAGCCCCAGCATTTT. This encodes CASWGGGNQPQHF. V gene TRBV2 combines with J gene TRBJ1-5, with a possible D match to TRBD1 (5 bases). There are 13 residues in the CDR3. Looked up from germline, CDR1 is SNHLY and CDR2 is FYNNEI. Trimming stripped 8 bases from V and 2 bases from J, with 10 bases between.

This clone has a handful of counts. Only one base separates this from a far larger clonotype, so it likely reflects a read error. The chain carries TRBV30 and TRBJ2-1, with TRBD2 identical over 7 bases. Germline lookup yields CDR1 GTSNPN and CDR2 SVGIG (reference sequence). V lost 2 bases, J lost 9 bases, and 7 bases stayed unmatched. There are 13 residues in the CDR3. The CDR3 sequence: CAWSLTSTVEQFF. As DNA, the CDR3 is TGTGCCTGGAGTTTGACTAGCACAGTTGAGCAGTTCTTC. Based on the CDR3 plus reference TRBV30 and TRBJ2-1, the full variable domain is SQTIHQWPATLVQPVGSPLSLECTVEGTSNPNLYWYRQAAGRGLQLLFYSVGIGQISSEVPQNLSASRPQDRQFILSSKKLLLSDSGFYLCAWSLTSTVEQFFGPGTRLTVL.

The V call is TRBV27, the J call TRBJ2-4; TRBD1 might be the D (5 bases). The germline CDR1 and CDR2 sequences are MNHEY and SMNVEV (reference sequence). V was trimmed by 4 bases and J by 7 bases, leaving 14 bases between them. The length of the CDR3 is 14 residues. The DNA for the CDR3 is TGTGCCAGCAGTTATCGGCAGGGTGGGAACATTCAGTACTTC. Amino acids: CASSYRQGGNIQYF.

The chain is built from TRBV5-1 and TRBJ2-1, with TRBD2 matching 9 bases. CDR1 and CDR2 from the germline V gene are SGHRS and YFSETQ. The CDR3 runs to 16 residues. The V segment lost 7 bases and the J segment 3 bases; nucleotides outside the gene matches: 11. Here the CDR3 DNA reads TGCGCCAGCGGGGCGGGAGGGCCCCAGCTCTACAATGAGCAGTTCTTC. Translating it yields CASGAGGPQLYNEQFF.

The J gene is TRBJ2-1, the V gene TRBV19, with a possible D match to TRBD2 (5 bases). Germline CDR1 reads LNHDA; CDR2 reads SQIVND (reference sequence). Trimming took 6 bases from V and 15 from J, leaving 18 bases between them. The CDR3 loop spans 12 amino acids. This chain's CDR3 is CASRRVGTPWFF. The DNA for the CDR3 is TGTGCCAGTAGGAGGGTCGGAACGCCTTGGTTCTTC.

The J gene is TRBJ2-1, the V gene TRBV27; D is undetermined. Trimming cost V 3 bases and J 8 bases, with 14 bases left between them. Looked up from germline, CDR1 is MNHEY and CDR2 is SMNVEV (reference sequence). The length of the CDR3 is 14 residues. The CDR3 DNA follows: TGTGCCAGCAGTTTTCGTCTGGCGGTTCATGAGCAGTTCTTC. Residues: CASSFRLAVHEQFF.

The rearrangement links TRBV4-1 to TRBJ2-1, with D unresolved. Between the trimmed V and J ends, which lost 1 base and 7 bases, there was a span of 11 bases. Germline CDR1 MGHRA, CDR2 YSYEKL. This CDR3 spans 14 amino acids. The CDR3 coding sequence is TGCGCCAGCAGCCAAGGGGCGGCGGAGAATGAGCAGTTCTTC. This gives the protein CASSQGAAENEQFF.

Only a few counts were recorded for this clone. A read error may produce the germline difference seen at one junction end. This sample also contains other DNA sequences that code for the same CDR3. The chain has TRBV5-1 and TRBJ2-3; tentative D call: TRBD1 (5 bases). The CDR3 consists of 14 residues. CDR1 is SGHRS, CDR2 YFSETQ, per germline. The chain's CDR3 is CASLRGGSTDTQYF. The CDR3 coding sequence is TGCGCCAGCTTAAGGGGCGGCAGCACGGATACGCAGTATTTT.

The chain combines TRBV28 with TRBJ2-7, with D possibly TRBD2 on 6 matching bases. The CDR3 is 14 residues long. Looked up from germline, CDR1 is MDHEN and CDR2 is SYDVKM. The ends were cut back, 7 bases at V and 2 bases at J, with 15 bases in the middle. CDR3: CASIFSGGPYEQYF. The CDR3 DNA is TGTGCCAGCATATTCTCCGGGGGACCCTACGAGCAGTACTTC.

This clone was detected ten times or more. This sequence joins TRBV7-2 and TRBJ2-1; TRBD1 matches at 7 bases. The CDR3 is 15 amino acids. Trimming at V came to 1 base and at J to 5 bases, leaving 5 bases not matched to a gene. Germline V gives CDR1 SGHTA, CDR2 FQGNSA. The CDR3 DNA is TGTGCCAGCAGCTTAGTGTGGGACAGTAACAATGAGCAGTTCTTC. Residues: CASSLVWDSNNEQFF.

Concerning this clone: With a far larger clone one base away, a read error is the likely cause. The J gene is TRBJ2-6, the V gene TRBV21-1. TRBV21-1 is termed a pseudogene. There are 17 residues in the CDR3. The CDR3 spells CASSKGAGATRANVLTF. CDR3 DNA: TGTGCCAGCAGCAAAGGGGCCGGGGCGACTAGGGCCAACGTCCTGACTTTC.

This clone was observed a handful of times. V and J are TRBV27 and TRBJ2-7; tentative D call: TRBD1 (5 bases). The CDR3 runs 11 residues. Trimming took 4 bases from V and 7 from J, leaving 8 bases between them. The V gene's germline CDR1 is MNHEY and CDR2 SMNVEV (reference sequence). CDR3 DNA: TGTGCCAGCAGTTGGGGCGATGAGCAGTACTTC. Translating it yields CASSWGDEQYF.

This clone was seen a few times. This chain connects TRBV12-2 to TRBJ2-1; TRBD2, as called in the table, went unchecked against the DNA. TRBV12-2 is a known pseudogene. The CDR3 extends over 17 amino acids. The CDR3 is CASRIIPGLAEYNEQFF. CDR3 bases: TGTGCAAGTCGCATAATCCCGGGACTAGCGGAGTACAATGAGCAGTTCTTC.

The V gene is TRBV2, the J gene TRBJ1-2; TRBD1 might be the D (5 bases). The V end lost 6 bases, the J end lost 4 bases, and 15 bases lay between the germline ends. Germline CDR1 and CDR2: SNHLY and FYNNEI. The CDR3 has 14 residues. DNA for the CDR3: TGTGCCAGCAGAGTACGTGGGGCCGGCTATGGCTACACCTTC. It codes for CASRVRGAGYGYTF.

This chain uses TRBV27 with TRBJ2-1; D uncertain. Germline loops: CDR1 MNHEY, CDR2 SMNVEV (reference sequence). This CDR3 region has 14 residues. Trimming stripped 3 bases from V and 2 bases from J, with 8 bases between. CDR3 sequence (DNA): TGTGCCAGCAGTTTGAGGAGAACCTACAATGAGCAGTTCTTC. Translation: CASSLRRTYNEQFF.

J is TRBJ2-1 and V is TRBV4-2; perhaps TRBD1 as D (6 bases). The CDR3 covers 13 residues. V lost 4 bases and J 5 bases, leaving 9 bases between the germline ends. CDR1 LGHNA and CDR2 YNFKEQ come from the germline V gene. The CDR3, as DNA: TGTGCCAGCAGCCGGGGGCGTGACAATGAGCAGTTCTTC. Its protein is CASSRGRDNEQFF.

Of note for this clone: It is likely a read error: a sequence one base away is far more abundant. The genes are TRBV5-1 and TRBJ1-4, with D unclear. The CDR3 contains 16 residues. The germline gives CDR1 SGHRS, CDR2 YFSETQ. CDR3 region: CASSTLGDPKVEKPFF. The CDR3 nucleotides read TGCGCCAGCAGCACCCTGGGAGACCCCAAAGTTGAAAAACCGTTTTTT.

This clone has only one observation. This sequence joins TRBV29-1 and TRBJ2-1; D is perhaps TRBD2 (6 bases). In germline, CDR1 is SQVTM, CDR2 ANQGSEA. The V end lost 1 base, the J end lost 1 base, and 23 bases lay between the germline ends. The CDR3 has 19 residues. CDR3 DNA sequence: TGCAGCGTTGAAGTTCGAAGAAGAGGTAGCGGAGCTTCCTACAATGAGCAGTTCTTC. Residues: CSVEVRRRGSGASYNEQFF.

The chain combines TRBV5-1 with TRBJ2-3; possible D gene TRBD1, 6 bases. The V gene's germline CDR1 is SGHRS and CDR2 YFSETQ. Trimming removed 5 bases from V and 2 bases from J, with 15 bases in between. The CDR3 length is 15 residues. The CDR3 DNA is TGCGCCAGCAGTCTTCAGGGGCTGGACACAGATACGCAGTATTTT. This sequence encodes CASSLQGLDTDTQYF.

A note on this clone: Other DNA sequences within the sample encode an identical CDR3. The chain recombines TRBV28 with TRBJ2-3; D uncertain. Per the germline V gene, CDR1 is MDHEN and CDR2 is SYDVKM. Deletions cut 2 bases from V and 6 bases from J, with 3 bases between. This CDR3 has 11 amino acids. CDR3 DNA sequence: TGTGCCAGCAGTTTAGTGGATACGCAGTATTTT. As protein: CASSLVDTQYF.

This chain links TRBV29-1 with TRBJ2-7, with 11 bases fitting TRBD2. The J segment lost 2 bases and the V segment lost 7 bases, leaving 4 bases of the junction unmatched. This CDR3 region has 13 residues. Per germline, CDR1 SQVTM and CDR2 ANQGSEA. CDR3 protein: CSAGTSGTYEQYF. The CDR3 bases are TGCAGCGCGGGGACTAGCGGAACCTACGAGCAGTACTTC.

The chain employs TRBV28 and TRBJ2-4; tentatively, D is TRBD1 or TRBD2 (5 bases each). CDR3 length: 13 amino acids. The germline gives CDR1 MDHEN, CDR2 SYDVKM. V lost 7 bases to trimming and J lost 3 bases, with 10 bases between them. This CDR3 reads CASNPGRKNIQYF. As DNA, the CDR3 is TGTGCCAGCAATCCGGGGCGCAAAAACATTCAGTACTTC. Together with reference TRBV28 and TRBJ2-4, the CDR3 gives the full variable domain: DVKVTQSSRYLVKRTGEKVFLECVQDMDHENMFWYRQDPGLGLRLIYFSYDVKMKEKGDIPEGYSVSREKKERFSLILESASTNQTSMYLCASNPGRKNIQYFGAGTRLSVL.

The genes are TRBV30 and TRBJ2-1; the D is unclear. Trimming pared 3 bases from V and 0 bases from J, leaving 6 bases between. The CDR3 is 13 amino acids. Germline assignment: CDR1 GTSNPN and CDR2 SVGIG (reference sequence). This chain's CDR3 is CAWRLSSYNEQFF. CDR3 bases: TGTGCCTGGAGACTAAGCTCCTACAATGAGCAGTTCTTC.

The table lists this clone with a count of one. The chain is built from TRBV7-9 and TRBJ2-1; no reliable D call. CDR1 SEHNR and CDR2 FQNEAQ come from the germline V gene (reference sequence). V shed 3 bases and J shed 8 bases, with 2 bases lying between them. This CDR3 comprises 10 residues. The CDR3 nucleotides read TGTGCCAGCAGCTTCGATGAGCAGTTCTTC. Its translation is CASSFDEQFF.

The sample holds one count of this clone. The chain has TRBV4-1 and TRBJ1-1; no clear D gene. Trimming left V 4 bases short and J 4 bases short, with 13 bases between. The CDR3 consists of 14 residues. Germline V gene data show CDR1 as MGHRA and CDR2 as YSYEKL. DNA for the CDR3: TGCGCCAGCAGCCCGCCGAACATGGGCACTGAAGCTTTCTTT. This translates into CASSPPNMGTEAFF.

Concerning this clone itself: A far larger clone is only one base removed, so a read error is likely. V usage is TRBV28 and J usage is TRBJ1-2; D is uncertain. In germline, CDR1 is MDHEN, CDR2 SYDVKM. V was trimmed by 5 bases and J by 1 base, leaving 11 bases between them. The CDR3 totals 14 residues. The CDR3 DNA reads TGTGCCAGCAGTCGGCAGGTGTTTAACTATGGCTACACCTTC. Translating gives CASSRQVFNYGYTF.

With respect to this clone: A much larger clonotype is one base distant, so this may be a read error. The V call is TRBV7-2, the J call TRBJ2-1, with 13 bases identical to TRBD2. The length of the CDR3 is 15 residues. In germline, CDR1 is SGHTA, CDR2 FQGNSA. The J segment lost 4 bases and the V segment lost 4 bases, leaving 1 base of the junction unmatched. CDR3 sequence (DNA): TGTGCCAGCAGCTGGACTAGCGGGAGTTACAATGAGCAGTTCTTC. Translated, it gives CASSWTSGSYNEQFF.